This record concerns one T cell receptor beta chain sequence. No antigen is known for it. At the DNA level, this CDR3 is encoded by other sequences in the same sample as well. Sequenced by immunoSEQ multiplex PCR; TCRdb stores in-frame clones only, minus some. This sample has some 15,000 clones, with over 75% found just once. This record belongs to a study of T cells in localized non-small cell lung cancer. V was cut by 3 bases and J by 0 bases, with 12 bases left in between. The CDR3 extends over 15 amino acids. Germline V gives CDR1 MDHEN, CDR2 SYDVKM. Points from the study as a whole: Adjacent lung had a median about 57 of the 100 largest tumor clones. Uninvolved adjacent lung showed the highest T cell clonality, exceeding tumor.

This TCR derives from a male donor aged 60 or over with stage I lung adenocarcinoma. Sequences were derived from peripheral blood, sampled before any cancer treatment. The V call is TRBV28, the J call TRBJ2-7; D perhaps matches TRBD2 (6 bases). CDR3 loop: CASSLVRGSSYEQYF. CDR3 in DNA: TGTGCCAGCAGTTTGGTGCGGGGCAGCTCCTACGAGCAGTACTTC.